This T cell receptor (beta chain) derives from a study of T cell changes during pregnancy in multiple sclerosis. The method was immunoSEQ multiplex PCR; TCRdb's version includes in-frame clones alone and lacks a portion of them. The sample shows 25,000 to 35,000 clones, 90% of them seen only once. From germline, CDR1 is MNHEY and CDR2 SMNVEV (reference sequence). V shed 3 bases, J shed 1 base, and the junction held 1 base outside the gene matches. This CDR3 has 15 amino acids. This chain uses TRBV27 with TRBJ2-3; 10 bases are shared with TRBD2. This TCR derives from a female donor in good health, enrolled as a control in a pregnancy study. This specimen consisted of CD4+ T cells from peripheral blood mononuclear cells, obtained in the third trimester of pregnancy. DNA of the CDR3: TGTGCCAGCAGTTTGAGCGGGAGGGGCACAGATACGCAGTATTTT. Protein sequence: CASSLSGRGTDTQYF.